A single sample gave rise to the 18 T cell receptor beta chains below, sequenced in a study of blood T cell repertoires in COVID-19. The data were produced by immunoSEQ multiplex PCR, yet TCRdb's version contains in-frame clones alone and is incomplete. The sample yields roughly 250,000 clones, approximately 86% seen once. Source material: peripheral blood. These receptors originate from a woman older than 75 with active or convalescent COVID-19.

There are a few counts of this clone. The rearrangement joins TRBV5-1 to TRBJ1-1; TRBD1 matches 9 bases. V dropped 4 bases and J dropped 4; count of bases not matched to a gene: 8. The CDR3 is 15 residues long. CDR1 SGHRS and CDR2 YFSETQ come from the germline V gene. In DNA, the CDR3 is TGCGCCAGCAGCGAGCAGGGACAGGGAGGCACTGAAGCTTTCTTT. Amino acids: CASSEQGQGGTEAFF.

The chain uses TRBV28 and TRBJ2-5, with D possibly being TRBD1 (5 bases). Between the trimmed V and J ends, which lost 5 bases and 4 bases, there was a span of 17 bases. The CDR3 consists of 15 residues. Germline V lookup: CDR1 MDHEN, CDR2 SYDVKM. CDR3 region: CASSLSPRESETQYF. The CDR3 DNA reads as TGTGCCAGCAGTCTATCACCCAGGGAATCAGAGACCCAGTACTTC. Filled out from reference TRBV28 and TRBJ2-5, the complete variable domain reads DVKVTQSSRYLVKRTGEKVFLECVQDMDHENMFWYRQDPGLGLRLIYFSYDVKMKEKGDIPEGYSVSREKKERFSLILESASTNQTSMYLCASSLSPRESETQYFGPGTRLLVL.

This sequence joins TRBV29-1 and TRBJ1-1, with D perhaps TRBD1 (6 bases). The V end was cut by 0 bases, the J end by 3 bases, with 11 bases between. This CDR3 contains 14 residues. In germline, CDR1 is SQVTM, CDR2 ANQGSEA. For the CDR3, the DNA is TGCAGCGTTGAAGAGCAGAGGGGGTACACTGAAGCTTTCTTT. Translated: CSVEEQRGYTEAFF.

The rearrangement joins TRBV5-1 to TRBJ1-2; D possibly corresponds to TRBD1 (5 bases). The CDR3 totals 14 residues. V lost 2 bases and J lost 6, with 14 bases in between. CDR1 SGHRS and CDR2 YFSETQ come from the germline V gene. The CDR3 DNA reads TGCGCCAGCAGCTTAGGCGGGGACGTAGATGGCTACACCTTC. This sequence encodes CASSLGGDVDGYTF.

The V and J genes are TRBV5-5 and TRBJ1-1, with 7 positions matching TRBD1. The V and J ends lost 3 bases and 2 bases, in that order; junction bases with no gene match: 16. The germline CDR1 and CDR2 sequences are SGHKS and YYEKEE (reference sequence). This CDR3 contains 18 residues. This chain's CDR3 is CASSYLPGQSNQNTEAFF. The CDR3 bases are TGTGCCAGCAGCTATCTACCGGGACAGAGCAACCAAAACACTGAAGCTTTCTTT. Using reference TRBV5-5 and TRBJ1-1 for the parts outside the CDR3, the full variable domain is DAGVTQSPTHLIKTRGQQVTLRCSPISGHKSVSWYQQVLGQGPQFIFQYYEKEERGRGNFPDRFSARQFPNYSSELNVNALLLGDSALYLCASSYLPGQSNQNTEAFFGQGTRLTVV.

The J gene is TRBJ2-2, the V gene TRBV12-2; the DNA was not used to check the table's D call, TRBD2. TRBV12-2 is reported as a pseudogene. This CDR3 is 15 amino acids long. In DNA form, the CDR3 reads TGTGCAAGTCGCCCCACTAGCGGAATCACCGGGGAGCTGTTTTTT. It codes for CASRPTSGITGELFF.

DNA of the CDR3: TGCGCCAGCAGCTTGGAAGGCAGTCAGGACAGATCCACCTTC. This codes for CASSLEGSQDRSTF. The rearrangement links TRBV5-1 to TRBJ1-2; D is possibly TRBD1 (6 bases). The germline V gene encodes CDR1 SGHRS and CDR2 YFSETQ. This CDR3 has 14 residues. The germline V and J ends were trimmed by 0 bases and 13 bases, with 19 bases remaining between them.

In this sample, this clone turned up many times. In DNA form, the CDR3 reads TGCGCCAGCAGTGACAGGGCATCCGGGGAGCTGTTTTTT. This codes for CASSDRASGELFF. The chain joins TRBV10-2 to TRBJ2-2; possible D gene TRBD1, 5 bases. V was trimmed by 3 bases and J by 6 bases, leaving 8 bases between them. The CDR3 is 13 residues long. Germline CDR1 reads WSHSY; CDR2 reads SAAADI.

This sequence joins TRBV6-6 and TRBJ2-7; 12 bases are a match to TRBD2. The CDR3 is made up of 15 amino acids. The V gene end was trimmed by 6 bases and the J gene end by 4 bases; junction bases not matched to a gene: 7. Germline V gives CDR1 MNHNY, CDR2 SVGAGI (reference sequence). CDR3 loop: CASSTTSGGIYEQYF. As DNA, the CDR3 is TGTGCCAGCAGCACGACTAGCGGGGGAATATACGAGCAGTACTTC.

The J gene is TRBJ2-1, the V gene TRBV5-4; 9 bases map to TRBD2. The CDR3 covers 15 residues. The V segment lost 4 bases and the J segment 3 bases; nucleotides outside the gene matches: 5. Germline CDR1 is SGHNT and CDR2 is YYREEE (reference sequence). This CDR3 is CASSPTSGYYNEQFF. As DNA, the CDR3 is TGTGCCAGCAGCCCAACTAGCGGGTACTACAATGAGCAGTTCTTC. Using reference TRBV5-4 and TRBJ2-1 for the parts outside the CDR3, the full variable domain is ETGVTQSPTHLIKTRGQQVTLRCSSQSGHNTVSWYQQALGQGPQFIFQYYREEENGRGNFPPRFSGLQFPNYSSELNVNALELDDSALYLCASSPTSGYYNEQFFGPGTRLTVL.

This rearrangement joins TRBV6-5 to TRBJ2-5, with 8 bases identical to TRBD1. The CDR3 is 14 amino acids. With V trimmed by 2 bases and J by 3 bases, 2 bases remained unmatched. Germline assignment: CDR1 MNHEY and CDR2 SVGAGI. DNA of the CDR3: TGTGCCAGCAGTTACGGGACAGGAAAAGAGACCCAGTACTTC. It translates to CASSYGTGKETQYF.

The sample holds one count of this clone. This chain links TRBV28 with TRBJ1-4; 7 bases match TRBD1. This CDR3 is built from 17 residues. CDR1 and CDR2 from the germline V gene are MDHEN and SYDVKM. With V trimmed by 5 bases and J by 7 bases, 16 bases remained unmatched. The CDR3 is CASSIPGRGSVGEKLFF. The CDR3 DNA follows: TGTGCCAGCAGTATCCCTGGCAGGGGGTCAGTTGGTGAAAAACTGTTTTTT.

This rearrangement joins TRBV11-2 to TRBJ1-2; D gene unclear. The CDR3 runs to 15 residues. CDR1 and CDR2 (germline): SGHAT, FQNNGV. Trimming shortened V by 5 bases and J by 1 base, and 14 bases separated the two germline ends. CDR3 region: CASSPAGGHNYGYTF. In nucleotides, the CDR3 is TGTGCCAGCAGCCCTGCGGGAGGGCATAACTATGGCTACACCTTC.

The gene calls are TRBV28 and TRBJ2-7, with D tentatively TRBD1 (5 bases). The CDR3 consists of 15 residues. The germline V gene encodes CDR1 MDHEN and CDR2 SYDVKM. Trimming removed 3 bases at V and 4 bases at J, with 16 bases between. The CDR3 sequence: CASSFRSNRLYEQYF. The DNA of the CDR3 is TGTGCCAGCAGTTTTCGATCGAACAGGTTATACGAGCAGTACTTC. The full variable domain, completed using reference TRBV28 and TRBJ2-7, is DVKVTQSSRYLVKRTGEKVFLECVQDMDHENMFWYRQDPGLGLRLIYFSYDVKMKEKGDIPEGYSVSREKKERFSLILESASTNQTSMYLCASSFRSNRLYEQYFGPGTRLTVT.

This clone appeared once. The V gene is TRBV28, the J gene TRBJ2-2, with D possibly TRBD1 on 5 matching bases. CDR3 length: 15 residues. V was clipped by 8 bases and J by 4 bases, with 17 bases between them. Germline lookup yields CDR1 MDHEN and CDR2 SYDVKM. The CDR3: CASFRSSGITGELFF. The CDR3 DNA reads as TGTGCCAGCTTCCGATCGTCAGGGATCACCGGGGAGCTGTTTTTT.

This chain connects TRBV7-8 to TRBJ2-7; 8 bases are shared with TRBD1. Matching the DNA end better, TRBJ2-5 makes the J call doubtful. Germline values: CDR1 SGHVS, CDR2 FQNEAQ. This CDR3 comprises 16 residues. The chain's CDR3 is CASSSSAGQGWETQYF. The CDR3 DNA reads TGTGCCAGCAGCTCATCCGCAGGACAGGGTTGGGAGACCCAGTACTTC.

The V call is TRBV3-1 (or the pseudogene TRBV3-2), the J call TRBJ2-2, with D possibly being TRBD1 (6 bases). V lost 4 bases to trimming and J lost 2 bases, with 11 bases between them. CDR1 is LGHDT and CDR2 is YNNKEL in the germline V gene (reference sequence). There are 15 residues in the CDR3. The CDR3 reads CASSLGQFNTGELFF. In DNA, the CDR3 is TGTGCCAGCAGCCTGGGACAATTCAACACCGGGGAGCTGTTTTTT.

The chain uses TRBV3-1 (or the pseudogene TRBV3-2) and TRBJ1-2; the D gene is possibly TRBD1 (5 bases). V lost 4 bases and J lost 1, with 10 bases in between. Germline values: CDR1 LGHDT, CDR2 YNNKEL (reference sequence). There are 14 residues in the CDR3. The CDR3: CASSLKGVNYGYTF. CDR3 nucleotides: TGTGCCAGCAGCCTTAAAGGGGTTAACTATGGCTACACCTTC.